Reported below is one TCR beta chain. In the authors' workflow: Nucleated cell number was recorded as an estimate derived from reference gene primer amplification. Produced via immunoSEQ multiplex PCR; TCRdb's table is partial and in-frame only. V and J calls and clone size are given by that table; D and trimming were obtained from the DNA. The sample comprises some 130,000 clones, 90% of which are singletons, and approximately 4.6% rests with the top ten. Germline CDR1 SGDLS, CDR2 YYNGEE. Trimming shortened V by 0 bases and J by 0 bases, and 6 bases separated the two germline ends. This CDR3 comprises 14 residues. This sample was included in a study of blood T cell repertoires in COVID-19.

The receptor comes from a man aged 55 to 70 with COVID-19, enrolled during active disease. This chain uses TRBV9 with TRBJ1-1; no firm D call. The sequencing sample was made of peripheral blood. CDR3 amino acids: CASSVVTMNTEAFF. The CDR3 nucleotides read TGTGCCAGCAGCGTAGTTACTATGAACACTGAAGCTTTCTTT.